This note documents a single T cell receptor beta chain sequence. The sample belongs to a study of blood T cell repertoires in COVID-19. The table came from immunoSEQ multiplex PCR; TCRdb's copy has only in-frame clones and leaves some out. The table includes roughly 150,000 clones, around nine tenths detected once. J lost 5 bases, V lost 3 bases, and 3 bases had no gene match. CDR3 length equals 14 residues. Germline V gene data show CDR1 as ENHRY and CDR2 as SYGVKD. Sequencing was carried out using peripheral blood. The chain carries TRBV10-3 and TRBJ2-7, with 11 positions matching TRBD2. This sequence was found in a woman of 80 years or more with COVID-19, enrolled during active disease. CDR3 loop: CAISEQLAGDEQYF. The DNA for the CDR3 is TGTGCCATCAGTGAACAACTAGCGGGAGACGAGCAGTACTTC.